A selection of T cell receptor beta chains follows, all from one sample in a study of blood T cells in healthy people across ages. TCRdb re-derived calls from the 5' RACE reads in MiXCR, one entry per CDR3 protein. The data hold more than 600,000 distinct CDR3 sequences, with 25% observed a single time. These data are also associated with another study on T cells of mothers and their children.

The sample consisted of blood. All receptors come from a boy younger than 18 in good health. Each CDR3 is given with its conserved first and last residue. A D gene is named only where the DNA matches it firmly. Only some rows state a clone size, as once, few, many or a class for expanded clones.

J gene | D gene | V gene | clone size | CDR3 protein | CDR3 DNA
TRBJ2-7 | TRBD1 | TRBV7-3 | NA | CASSLTGQGSHEQYF | TGTGCCAGCAGCTTAACCGGACAGGGGTCACACGAGCAGTACTTC
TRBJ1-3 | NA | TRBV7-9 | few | CALDMRDRNTIYF | TGTGCCTTAGATATGAGGGACAGAAACACCATATATTTT
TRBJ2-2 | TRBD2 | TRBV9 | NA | CASSVGLAGGVIGELFF | TGTGCCAGCAGCGTTGGACTAGCGGGGGGGGTGATCGGGGAGCTGTTTTTT
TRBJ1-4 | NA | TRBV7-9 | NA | CASSSDGLNEKLFF | TGTGCCAGCAGCTCGGACGGTCTTAATGAAAAACTGTTTTTT
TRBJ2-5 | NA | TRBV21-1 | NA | CASSKSLPGQPLQTQYF | TGTGCCAGCAGCAAATCCCTTCCGGGACAGCCTTTGCAGACCCAGTACTTC
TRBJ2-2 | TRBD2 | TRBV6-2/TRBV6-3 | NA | CASRRLAGPNTGELFF | TGTGCCAGCAGACGACTAGCGGGGCCGAACACCGGGGAGCTGTTTTTT
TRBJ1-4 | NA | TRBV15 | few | CATSRAALAANEKLFF | TGTGCCACCAGCAGAGCAGCGCTCGCAGCTAATGAAAAACTGTTTTTT
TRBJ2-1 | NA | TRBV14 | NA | CASSTEFGSHSYNEQFF | TGTGCCAGCAGCACGGAGTTTGGCTCACACTCCTACAATGAGCAGTTCTTC
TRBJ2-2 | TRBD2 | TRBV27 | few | CASSLRGEGTGELFF | TGTGCCAGCAGTTTAAGAGGGGAGGGGACCGGGGAGCTGTTTTTT
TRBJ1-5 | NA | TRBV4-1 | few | CASSQVPVLGNQPQHF | TGCGCCAGCAGCCAAGTGCCCGTCTTAGGCAATCAGCCCCAGCATTTT
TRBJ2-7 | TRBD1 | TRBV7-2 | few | CASKIQGLGGQYF | TGTGCCAGCAAAATACAGGGGCTTGGAGGGCAGTACTTC
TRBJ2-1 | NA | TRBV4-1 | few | CASSPEVGGPSYNEQFF | TGCGCCAGCAGCCCGGAAGTAGGAGGGCCCTCCTACAATGAGCAGTTCTTC
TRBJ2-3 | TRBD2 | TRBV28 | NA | CASSAGTSGGDTQYF | TGTGCCAGCAGTGCCGGGACTAGCGGGGGAGATACGCAGTATTTT
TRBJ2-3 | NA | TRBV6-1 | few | CASSETYGTFSQYF | TGTGCCAGCAGTGAAACCTACGGGACATTCTCGCAGTATTTT
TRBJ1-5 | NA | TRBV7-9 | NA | CASSPKDSNQPQHF | TGTGCCAGCAGCCCAAAGGACAGCAATCAGCCCCAGCATTTT
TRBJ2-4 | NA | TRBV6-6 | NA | CASSSGQANIQYF | TGTGCCAGCAGTTCGGGGCAGGCGAACATTCAGTACTTC
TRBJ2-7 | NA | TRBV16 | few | CASSPLGGGLNEQYF | TGTGCCAGCAGCCCCCTAGGGGGGGGCCTCAACGAGCAGTACTTC
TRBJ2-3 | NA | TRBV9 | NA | CASNEGGYTDTQYF | TGTGCCAGCAACGAAGGGGGTTACACAGATACGCAGTATTTT
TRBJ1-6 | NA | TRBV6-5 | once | CASSTRGVEYNSPLHF | TGTGCCAGCAGTACCCGCGGGGTGGAGTATAATTCACCCCTCCACTTT
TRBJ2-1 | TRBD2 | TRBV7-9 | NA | CASSSTSGGLARLDEQFF | TGTGCCAGCAGCTCCACAAGCGGCGGACTAGCGAGGTTGGATGAGCAGTTCTTC
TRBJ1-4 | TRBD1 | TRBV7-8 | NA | CASSSWDRNNEKLFF | TGTGCCAGCAGCTCATGGGACAGGAATAATGAAAAACTGTTTTTT
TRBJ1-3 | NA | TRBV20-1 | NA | CSARDGGLSGNTIYF | TGCAGTGCTAGAGATGGGGGACTCTCTGGAAACACCATATATTTT
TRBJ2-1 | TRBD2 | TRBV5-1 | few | CASSPRVAGGNNEQFF | TGCGCCAGCAGCCCCAGGGTAGCGGGAGGGAACAATGAGCAGTTCTTC
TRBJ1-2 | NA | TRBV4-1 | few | CASSQDVGDYGYTF | TGCGCCAGCAGCCAAGATGTGGGGGACTATGGCTACACCTTC
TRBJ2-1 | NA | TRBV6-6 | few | CASSSQSGETYNEQFF | TGTGCCAGCAGTTCTCAATCAGGGGAGACCTACAATGAGCAGTTCTTC
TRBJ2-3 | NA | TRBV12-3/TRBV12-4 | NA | CASSYAERDADTQYF | TGTGCCAGCAGTTATGCCGAGAGGGATGCAGATACGCAGTATTTT
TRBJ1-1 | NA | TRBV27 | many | CASSLDGPNTEAFF | TGTGCCAGCAGTTTAGACGGGCCGAACACTGAAGCTTTCTTT
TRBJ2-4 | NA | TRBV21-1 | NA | CASSPRLRTGDKQAKNIQYF | TGTGCCAGCAGCCCCCGACTCCGGACAGGGGATAAACAAGCCAAAAACATTCAGTACTTC
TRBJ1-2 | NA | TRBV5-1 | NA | CASRTSGEDYGYTF | TGCGCCAGCCGAACCTCAGGGGAGGACTATGGCTACACCTTC
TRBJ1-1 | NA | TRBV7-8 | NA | CASSLVFGNTEAFF | TGTGCCAGCAGCTTAGTATTCGGGAACACTGAAGCTTTCTTT
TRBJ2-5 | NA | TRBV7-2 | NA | CASSLGDQQYF | TGTGCCAGCAGCTTAGGGGATCAGCAGTACTTC
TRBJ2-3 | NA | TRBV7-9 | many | CASSLVGSTDTQYF | TGTGCCAGCAGCTTAGTAGGGAGTACAGATACGCAGTATTTT
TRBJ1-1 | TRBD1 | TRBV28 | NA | CASSRGDRGDTEAFF | TGTGCCAGCAGCCGAGGGGACAGGGGGGACACTGAAGCTTTCTTT
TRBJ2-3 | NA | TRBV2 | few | CASRGGLNTDTQYF | TGTGCCAGCAGAGGGGGTCTTAACACAGATACGCAGTATTTT
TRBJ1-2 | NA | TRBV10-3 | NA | CAISLGQLDGYTF | TGTGCCATCAGCCTCGGACAACTTGATGGCTACACCTTC
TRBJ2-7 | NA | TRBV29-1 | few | CSVAGTQTSYEQYF | TGCAGCGTTGCCGGGACCCAAACCTCCTACGAGCAGTACTTC
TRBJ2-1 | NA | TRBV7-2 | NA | CASSSDKGPYNEQFF | TGTGCCAGCAGCTCCGACAAGGGGCCCTACAATGAGCAGTTCTTC
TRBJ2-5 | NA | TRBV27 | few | CASSPTEGKSAETQYF | TGTGCCAGCAGCCCCACGGAGGGGAAGAGTGCAGAGACCCAGTACTTC
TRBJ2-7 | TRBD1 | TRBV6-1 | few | CASRKTGAISSYEQYF | TGTGCCAGCAGAAAAACAGGGGCGATCAGCTCCTACGAGCAGTACTTC
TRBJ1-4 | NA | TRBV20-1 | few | CSASLGQEAEKLFF | TGCAGTGCTTCCTTGGGGCAGGAGGCTGAAAAACTGTTTTTT
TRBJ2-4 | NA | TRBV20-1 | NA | CSAPSLIAKNIQYF | TGCAGTGCTCCTTCTCTTATAGCCAAAAACATTCAGTACTTC
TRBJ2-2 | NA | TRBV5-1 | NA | CASSLKYRQGNTGVLFF | TGCGCCAGCAGCTTGAAGTATCGGCAGGGAAACACCGGGGTGCTGTTTTTT
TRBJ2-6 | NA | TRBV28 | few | CASSGVAPGANVLTF | TGTGCCAGCAGTGGGGTAGCTCCAGGGGCCAACGTCCTGACTTTC
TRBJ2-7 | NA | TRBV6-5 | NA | CASSYSRASVYEQYF | TGTGCCAGCAGTTACTCTCGGGCGTCGGTCTACGAGCAGTACTTC
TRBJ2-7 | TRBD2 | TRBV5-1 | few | CASSAPGLDSYEQYF | TGCGCCAGCAGCGCACCGGGACTAGATTCCTACGAGCAGTACTTC
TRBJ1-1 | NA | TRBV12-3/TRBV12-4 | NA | CASTPNPATEAFF | TGTGCCAGCACCCCTAATCCAGCAACTGAAGCTTTCTTT
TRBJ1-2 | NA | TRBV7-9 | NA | CASNYDDRSYGYTF | TGTGCCAGCAACTATGACGACAGGTCCTATGGCTACACCTTC
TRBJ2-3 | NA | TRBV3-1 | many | CASSQFAGSTDTQYF | TGTGCCAGCAGCCAATTTGCGGGATCCACAGATACGCAGTATTTT